This TCR beta chain was sequenced during a study of blood T cell repertoires in COVID-19. Study as a whole: In each case, the material was cDNA or gDNA derived from T cells, B-cell-depleted T cells, or PBMCs.

Using immunoSEQ multiplex PCR, the repertoire was profiled, and TCRdb retains in-frame clones only, with some absent. Here the sample spans about 160,000 clones, about 92% being singletons. This clone has just one count. Sequencing input: peripheral blood. The TCR sequence derives from a man aged 25-45 years with COVID-19, enrolled during active disease.

The CDR3 reads CASSVLHAEAFF. In nucleotides, the CDR3 is TGTGCCAGCAGCGTACTCCACGCTGAAGCTTTCTTT. J is TRBJ1-1 and V is TRBV5-6, with D unresolved. The CDR3 is 12 amino acids. Trimming took 4 bases from V and 6 from J, leaving 10 bases between them. Germline CDR1 SGHDT, CDR2 YYEEEE.